Listed here are 27 T cell receptor beta chains from one sample, sequenced in a study of post-analysis software for immune sequencing data. The study, taken as a whole, reports: About 5 TRBV segments occurring more often in patients than controls included TRBV5-6, TRBV5-1 and TRBV20-1.

For these TCRs, the target antigens are not known. TCR beta cDNA libraries included unique molecular identifiers. TCRdb processed the PCR reads anew with MiXCR; each CDR3 protein has one entry. The sample carries roughly 800,000 distinct CDR3 sequences, approximately 53% recorded once. Sample: blood. Source of these receptors: a girl aged 5 to 17 with multiple sclerosis.

Remarks on this clonotype: One junction end does not reproduce the germline sequence, and a read error may be involved. The V gene is TRBV30, the J gene TRBJ1-1, with no clear D. In germline, CDR1 is GTSNPN, CDR2 SVGIG (reference sequence). This CDR3 region has 14 residues. The CDR3 DNA is TGTGCCTGGGACGGTCTGCTGATGAACACTGAAGTTTTCTTT. The encoded protein is CAWDGLLMNTEVFF. The full variable domain, completed using reference TRBV30 and TRBJ1-1, is SQTIHQWPATLVQPVGSPLSLECTVEGTSNPNLYWYRQAAGRGLQLLFYSVGIGQISSEVPQNLSASRPQDRQFILSSKKLLLSDSGFYLCAWDGLLMNTEVFFGQGTRLTVV.

The chain recombines TRBV4-2 with TRBJ2-3; a weak D match, TRBD1 (5 bases). Trimming shortened V by 0 bases and J by 5 bases, and 12 bases separated the two germline ends. The germline V gene encodes CDR1 LGHNA and CDR2 YNFKEQ. The CDR3 totals 15 residues. The CDR3 DNA sequence: TGTGCCAGCAGCCAAGAATCGCAGGGCATAGATACGCAGTATTTT. As protein: CASSQESQGIDTQYF.

The rearrangement uses TRBV20-1 and TRBJ2-7; D gene unclear. V lost 3 bases and J lost 0, with 9 bases in between. CDR1 and CDR2 (germline): DFQATT, SNEGSKA (reference sequence). This CDR3 region has 13 residues. Here the CDR3 DNA reads TGCAGTGCTAGCCCCGGTAGCTCCTACGAGCAGTACTTC. Translation gives CSASPGSSYEQYF.

The rearrangement joins TRBV5-5 to TRBJ1-4; D unclear. The CDR3 runs 12 residues. The germline V gene encodes CDR1 SGHKS and CDR2 YYEKEE (reference sequence). V shed 0 bases and J shed 10 bases, with 7 bases lying between them. CDR3 loop: CASSLASGKLFF. CDR3 nucleotides: TGTGCCAGCAGCTTGGCGTCAGGAAAACTGTTTTTT.

About this clonotype: One junction end does not reproduce the germline sequence, and a read error may be involved. The chain carries TRBV27 and TRBJ2-7; D is possibly TRBD1 or TRBD2 (5 bases each). The CDR3 runs 14 residues. The germline V gene has CDR1 MNHEY and CDR2 SMNVEV (reference sequence). The CDR3 reads CASSLLGDSYEQYF. The CDR3 coding sequence is TGCGCCAGCAGCTTGTTGGGGGACTCCTACGAGCAGTACTTC.

The V gene is TRBV5-6, the J gene TRBJ2-4; weak D call: TRBD2 (6 bases). Germline CDR1 and CDR2: SGHDT and YYEEEE. Trimming cost V 3 bases and J 13 bases, with 20 bases left between them. The CDR3 loop spans 14 amino acids. This CDR3 reads CASSSTGSGTEQYF. The DNA of the CDR3 is TGTGCCAGCAGCTCAACCGGGAGCGGAACGGAGCAGTACTTC.

In its sample, this clonotype was seen many times. The rearrangement joins TRBV7-2 to TRBJ1-5; D is ambiguous. The V end was cut by 1 base, the J end by 4 bases, with 5 bases between. CDR1 is SGHTA, CDR2 FQGNSA, per germline. This CDR3 has 13 amino acids. CDR3 nucleotide sequence: TGTGCCAGCAGCTTAGGCCGAAATCAGCCCCAGCATTTT. Its protein product is CASSLGRNQPQHF.

This clonotype was counted between two and nine times. This chain uses TRBV7-2 with TRBJ2-3; no firm D call. V was shortened by 5 bases and J by 5 bases, with 8 bases between the two germline ends. Germline V gives CDR1 SGHTA, CDR2 FQGNSA. The CDR3 has 12 amino acids. The CDR3 loop is CASSVWEDTQYF. The CDR3 coding sequence is TGTGCCAGCAGCGTATGGGAAGATACGCAGTATTTT.

CDR3 residues: CASSQSGQGNEKLFF. In DNA, the CDR3 is TGTGCCAGCAGCCAATCTGGTCAGGGGAATGAAAAACTGTTTTTT. The chain employs TRBV16 and TRBJ1-4; possibly TRBD1 for D (6 bases). This CDR3 region has 15 residues. Germline V gene lookup returns CDR1 KGHSY and CDR2 FQNENV. V shed 0 bases and J shed 5 bases, with 10 bases lying between them.

The chain carries TRBV29-1 and TRBJ1-4, with a possible D match to TRBD1 (5 bases). V was cut by 4 bases and J by 8 bases, with 11 bases left in between. CDR1 SQVTM and CDR2 ANQGSEA come from the germline V gene. The CDR3 loop spans 12 amino acids. The CDR3 region has the DNA TGCAGCGTTGCGGGGGTACGCGAAAAACTGTTTTTT. Translation: CSVAGVREKLFF.

The genes are TRBV24-1 and TRBJ1-4; the match to TRBD1 covers 8 bases. The germline V gene has CDR1 KGHDR and CDR2 SFDVKD. CDR3 length: 13 amino acids. Trimming cost V 12 bases and J 8 bases; bases outside gene matches: 10. CDR3 amino acids: CAGVDRGCEKLFF. The CDR3 DNA is TGTGCCGGGGTAGACAGGGGTTGCGAAAAACTGTTTTTT.

This clonotype showed up just a few times. The CDR3 region has the DNA TGTGCCAGCAGCGTCGGGACTAGCGGCAATGAGCAGTTCTTC. Protein: CASSVGTSGNEQFF. This chain links TRBV9 with TRBJ2-1, with TRBD2 matching 11 bases. The germline gives CDR1 SGDLS, CDR2 YYNGEE. The CDR3 is 14 amino acids. V trimming: 2 bases; J trimming: 6 bases; junction bases outside the gene matches: 1.

The chain is built from TRBV7-2 and TRBJ2-7; D perhaps matches TRBD1 (6 bases). V was pared by 1 base and J by 4 bases, with 14 bases between. The CDR3 is 15 residues long. The germline gives CDR1 SGHTA, CDR2 FQGNSA. CDR3 in DNA: TGTGCCAGCAGCTTAGGCCCGGGACACCCTTACGAGCAGTACTTC. Encoded protein: CASSLGPGHPYEQYF.

This chain connects TRBV20-1 to TRBJ2-1; D not resolved. This CDR3 has 17 residues. Trimming stripped 2 bases from V and 0 bases from J, with 17 bases between. Germline CDR1 DFQATT, CDR2 SNEGSKA (reference sequence). The CDR3 nucleotides read TGCAGTGCTAGAATAAGCCCGTCGGCCTACTCCTACAATGAGCAGTTCTTC. Protein: CSARISPSAYSYNEQFF.

V and J are TRBV9 and TRBJ1-5, with TRBD1 matching over 7 bases. This CDR3 spans 15 amino acids. Unmatched junction bases numbered 8, after V lost 4 bases and J lost 4 bases. Germline V gives CDR1 SGDLS, CDR2 YYNGEE. The CDR3 coding sequence is TGTGCCAGCAGCCCGGACGGGACAGTAAATCAGCCCCAGCATTTT. It translates to CASSPDGTVNQPQHF.

The V call is TRBV29-1, the J call TRBJ2-7; 7 bases fit TRBD1. The CDR3 contains 15 residues. Germline trimming cut 3 bases from V and 2 bases from J; bases unmatched to any gene: 10. Per the germline V gene, CDR1 is SQVTM and CDR2 is ANQGSEA. CDR3 sequence reads: CSVDLTGEYTYEQYF. The DNA of the CDR3 is TGCAGCGTTGACCTTACAGGGGAGTATACCTACGAGCAGTACTTC.

The chain recombines TRBV6-5 with TRBJ2-7, with 8 bases lining up with TRBD1. CDR1 and CDR2 (germline): MNHEY, SVGAGI. This CDR3 is 13 amino acids long. Unmatched junction bases numbered 4, after V lost 3 bases and J lost 6 bases. The CDR3 DNA reads as TGTGCCAGCAGTTATGACAGGGGTGGCGAGCAGTACTTC. It is translated as CASSYDRGGEQYF.

The chain is built from TRBV24-1 and TRBJ2-1; 12 nucleotides agree with TRBD2. V lost 4 bases, J lost 5 bases, and 5 bases stayed unmatched. Germline V lookup: CDR1 KGHDR, CDR2 SFDVKD. CDR3 length equals 16 residues. The CDR3 sequence is CATSDYGLAGNNEQFF. The CDR3 bases are TGTGCCACCAGTGACTACGGACTAGCGGGAAACAATGAGCAGTTCTTC.

This clonotype has a handful of counts. The rearrangement links TRBV7-6 to TRBJ2-3, with D possibly TRBD1 on 5 matching bases. The CDR3 consists of 14 residues. Trimming shortened V by 5 bases and J by 2 bases, and 11 bases separated the two germline ends. Germline CDR1 and CDR2: SGHVS and FNYEAQ. CDR3 protein: CASSTGQTTDTQYF. The DNA for the CDR3 is TGTGCCAGCAGCACAGGACAAACCACAGATACGCAGTATTTT.

Here the CDR3 DNA reads TGCGCCAGCAGCCAAGAGATGGCCGGGACCTACGAGCAGTACTTC. Protein product: CASSQEMAGTYEQYF. The chain combines TRBV4-1 with TRBJ2-7; a weak D match, TRBD2 (5 bases). Per the germline V gene, CDR1 is MGHRA and CDR2 is YSYEKL. The length of the CDR3 is 15 residues. V shed 0 bases and J shed 2 bases, with 11 bases lying between them.

The chain combines TRBV12-3 or TRBV12-4 with TRBJ2-1; 10 bases are shared with TRBD2. The CDR3 contains 15 residues. Trimming removed 6 bases from V and 6 bases from J; junction bases left unmatched: 8. This chain's CDR3 is CASSRKTSGSNEQFF. CDR3 nucleotide sequence: TGTGCCAGCAGCCGCAAGACTAGCGGGTCCAATGAGCAGTTCTTC.

This clonotype showed up many times. The V gene is TRBV12-3 or TRBV12-4, the J gene TRBJ1-6; D gene uncertain. The CDR3 runs to 13 residues. The ends were cut back, 2 bases at V and 9 bases at J, with 8 bases in the middle. The CDR3 nucleotides are TGTGCCAGCAGTTTAACATTCAGTTCACCCCTCCACTTT. It codes for CASSLTFSSPLHF.

This clonotype has a handful of counts. The chain's CDR3 is CSVGQASSYEQYF. CDR3 DNA: TGCAGCGTCGGACAGGCTAGCTCCTACGAGCAGTACTTC. The chain employs TRBV29-1 and TRBJ2-7; TRBD1 matches at 7 bases. Per germline, CDR1 SQVTM and CDR2 ANQGSEA. The J segment lost 0 bases and the V segment lost 6 bases, leaving 5 bases of the junction unmatched. CDR3 length: 13 amino acids.

The CDR3 here is CASSEARGLSYEQYF. The CDR3 bases are TGTGCCAGCAGTGAGGCCAGGGGCTTGTCTTACGAGCAGTACTTC. V usage is TRBV2 and J usage is TRBJ2-7; possible D gene TRBD1, 6 bases. The CDR3 has 15 residues. V dropped 3 bases and J dropped 4 bases, with 16 bases sitting between them. Germline V gene data show CDR1 as SNHLY and CDR2 as FYNNEI.

The V call is TRBV5-1, the J call TRBJ2-7; 7 bases are a match to TRBD1. The CDR3 covers 14 residues. The germline gives CDR1 SGHRS, CDR2 YFSETQ. Losses at the gene ends were 3 bases for V and 6 bases for J; bases not matched to a gene: 9. CDR3 sequence (DNA): TGCGCCAGCAGCTCTGGGAACAGGGGTACCGAGCAGTACTTC. It specifies CASSSGNRGTEQYF.

DNA of the CDR3: TGTGCCAGCAGCCGAGGCAGGGGTGGGGAGCAGTACTTC. Its translation is CASSRGRGGEQYF. The chain recombines TRBV3-1 with TRBJ2-7; TRBD1 might be the D (6 bases). This CDR3 comprises 13 residues. The germline gives CDR1 LGHDT, CDR2 YNNKEL (reference sequence). V gave up 4 bases and J gave up 7 bases, with 14 bases separating them.

V is TRBV29-1 and J is TRBJ2-5; tentative D call: TRBD2 (5 bases). This CDR3 region has 11 residues. V was pared by 7 bases and J by 5 bases, with 11 bases between. Germline values: CDR1 SQVTM, CDR2 ANQGSEA. As DNA, the CDR3 is TGCAGCGCTACTAGTGGGGAGACCCAGTACTTC. The encoded protein is CSATSGETQYF.